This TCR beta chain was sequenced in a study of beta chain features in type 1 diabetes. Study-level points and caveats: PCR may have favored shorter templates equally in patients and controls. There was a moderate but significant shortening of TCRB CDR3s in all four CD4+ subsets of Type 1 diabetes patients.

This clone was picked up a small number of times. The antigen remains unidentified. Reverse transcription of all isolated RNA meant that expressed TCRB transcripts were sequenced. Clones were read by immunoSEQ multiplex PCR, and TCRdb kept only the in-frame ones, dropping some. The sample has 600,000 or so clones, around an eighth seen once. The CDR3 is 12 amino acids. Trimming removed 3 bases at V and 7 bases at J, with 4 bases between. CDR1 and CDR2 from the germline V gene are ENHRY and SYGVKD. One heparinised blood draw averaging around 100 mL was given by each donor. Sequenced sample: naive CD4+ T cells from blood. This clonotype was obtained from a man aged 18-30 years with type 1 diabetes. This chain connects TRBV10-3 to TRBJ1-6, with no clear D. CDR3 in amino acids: CAISDKNSPLHF. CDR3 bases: TGTGCCATCAGTGATAAAAATTCACCCCTCCACTTT.